These 13 T cell receptor beta chains were sequenced from one sample in a study of blood T cell repertoires in COVID-19. This table comes from immunoSEQ multiplex PCR, and its TCRdb copy is limited to in-frame clones, with some not included. The table shows roughly 170,000 clones, with roughly 86% occurring only once. Sequenced material: peripheral blood. The receptors were gathered from a man aged 40-55 years who had recovered from COVID-19.

The V call is TRBV18, the J call TRBJ1-1; D is undetermined. CDR1 is KGHSH and CDR2 is LQKENI in the germline V gene. V was trimmed by 1 base and J by 4 bases, leaving 13 bases between them. The CDR3 sequence is 15 residues long. The CDR3 DNA sequence: TGTGCCAGCTCACCACGAAAGGTCGGCGGCACTGAAGCTTTCTTT. Translating it yields CASSPRKVGGTEAFF.

CDR3 region: CAWTNQGVGNIQYF. DNA for the CDR3: TGTGCCTGGACCAATCAGGGGGTTGGAAACATTCAGTACTTC. The chain employs TRBV30 and TRBJ2-4, with 7 bases that match TRBD1. Germline loops: CDR1 GTSNPN, CDR2 SVGIG (reference sequence). The junction had 9 bases not matched to a gene; V was cut back by 4 bases and J by 6 bases. The length of the CDR3 is 14 residues.

This clone was seen only a few times. The rearrangement uses TRBV19 and TRBJ1-6, with D possibly TRBD1 on 6 matching bases. Germline loops: CDR1 LNHDA, CDR2 SQIVND (reference sequence). Trimming stripped 0 bases from V and 7 bases from J, with 10 bases between. The CDR3 is 15 residues long. DNA for the CDR3: TGTGCCAGTAGTATAGATCAGGGGCAAAATTCACCCCTCCACTTT. Its translation: CASSIDQGQNSPLHF. The whole variable domain, filled in from reference TRBV19 and TRBJ1-6, reads DGGITQSPKYLFRKEGQNVTLSCEQNLNHDAMYWYRQDPGQGLRLIYYSQIVNDFQKGDIAEGYSVSREKKESFPLTVTSAQKNPTAFYLCASSIDQGQNSPLHFGNGTRLTVT.

V is TRBV4-3 and J is TRBJ1-2; no clear D gene. CDR1 and CDR2 from the germline V gene are LGHNA and YSLEER. V lost 0 bases to trimming and J lost 8 bases, with 16 bases between them. The CDR3 runs 15 residues. The CDR3 protein is CASSQETPGINGYTF. Written as DNA, the CDR3 is TGCGCCAGCAGCCAAGAGACCCCGGGGATCAACGGCTACACCTTC.

The genes are TRBV7-3 and TRBJ1-1, with D uncertain. Trimming took off 5 bases at V and 1 base at J, with 5 bases between the two ends. Looked up from germline, CDR1 is SGHTA and CDR2 is FQGTGA. The CDR3 extends over 12 amino acids. CDR3 amino acids: CASSGRNTEAFF. CDR3 DNA sequence: TGTGCCAGCAGCGGCAGGAACACTGAAGCTTTCTTT.

This sequence joins TRBV4-3 and TRBJ2-5, with TRBD2 matching over 8 bases. Germline-derived CDR1 and CDR2 are LGHNA and YSLEER. J lost 1 base, V lost 1 base, and 5 bases had no gene match. This CDR3 is built from 16 residues. The CDR3 DNA reads TGCGCCAGCAGCCAAGGGCCGGGGGGGCTCCAAGAGACCCAGTACTTC. Translated: CASSQGPGGLQETQYF.

This sequence joins TRBV27 and TRBJ2-5, with D uncertain. The ends were cut back, 5 bases at V and 7 bases at J, with 8 bases in the middle. The V gene's germline CDR1 is MNHEY and CDR2 SMNVEV (reference sequence). CDR3 size: 11 residues. As DNA, the CDR3 is TGTGCCAGCAGTAGCTCAGGGACCCAGTACTTC. Translated, it gives CASSSSGTQYF.

The J gene is TRBJ1-2, the V gene TRBV15; D ambiguous. Germline CDR1 and CDR2: LNHNV and YYDKDF (reference sequence). V was pared by 4 bases and J by 6 bases, with 21 bases between. CDR3 length: 16 amino acids. CDR3 residues: CATSIKAAAFGDGYTF. DNA of the CDR3: TGTGCCACCAGCATTAAGGCGGCCGCCTTCGGGGATGGCTACACCTTC.

The CDR3 sequence is CASSLVLAGGLYEQYF. CDR3 nucleotide sequence: TGTGCCAGCAGCTTAGTTCTAGCGGGGGGGCTTTACGAGCAGTACTTC. The chain is built from TRBV7-2 and TRBJ2-7, with 12 bases matching TRBD2. CDR1 SGHTA and CDR2 FQGNSA come from the germline V gene. The V gene end was trimmed by 1 base and the J gene end by 4 bases; junction bases not matched to a gene: 5. This CDR3 has 16 amino acids.

The V call is TRBV28, the J call TRBJ2-1, with D possibly TRBD2 on 6 matching bases. The CDR3 length is 15 residues. Trimming took off 3 bases at V and 9 bases at J, with 18 bases between the two ends. The germline V gene encodes CDR1 MDHEN and CDR2 SYDVKM. The CDR3 DNA reads as TGTGCCAGCAGTTTGCGGGGCCTTTCGTTAACTGAGCAGTTCTTC. The encoded protein is CASSLRGLSLTEQFF.

This sequence joins TRBV30 and TRBJ1-4; D is uncertain. V shed 1 base and J shed 8 bases, with 11 bases lying between them. CDR3 size: 13 residues. Germline lookup yields CDR1 GTSNPN and CDR2 SVGIG (reference sequence). In DNA form, the CDR3 reads TGTGCCTGGAGTGACAATCCCTGGGAAAAACTGTTTTTT. Its protein product is CAWSDNPWEKLFF.

CDR3 residues: CASSLNNEQFF. DNA of the CDR3: TGTGCCAGCAGCCTAAACAATGAGCAGTTCTTC. This rearrangement joins TRBV7-9 to TRBJ2-1; D is undetermined. The CDR3 runs 11 residues. Trimming left V 5 bases short and J 5 bases short, with 4 bases between. The germline V gene encodes CDR1 SEHNR and CDR2 FQNEAQ (reference sequence). Based on the CDR3 plus reference TRBV7-9 and TRBJ2-1, the full variable domain is DTGVSQNPRHKITKRGQNVTFRCDPISEHNRLYWYRQTLGQGPEFLTYFQNEAQLEKSRLLSDRFSAERPKGSFSTLEIQRTEQGDSAMYLCASSLNNEQFFGPGTRLTVL.

This clone was seen a single time. The chain uses TRBV7-9 and TRBJ2-7; D possibly corresponds to TRBD1 (5 bases). The V gene lost 7 bases and the J gene lost 3 bases, with 19 bases spanning the gap. This CDR3 is 15 amino acids long. Germline CDR1 and CDR2: SEHNR and FQNEAQ (reference sequence). CDR3 DNA sequence: TGTGCCAGCATCGAACCCGGCGATACAGGCTACGAGCAGTACTTC. Its protein is CASIEPGDTGYEQYF.